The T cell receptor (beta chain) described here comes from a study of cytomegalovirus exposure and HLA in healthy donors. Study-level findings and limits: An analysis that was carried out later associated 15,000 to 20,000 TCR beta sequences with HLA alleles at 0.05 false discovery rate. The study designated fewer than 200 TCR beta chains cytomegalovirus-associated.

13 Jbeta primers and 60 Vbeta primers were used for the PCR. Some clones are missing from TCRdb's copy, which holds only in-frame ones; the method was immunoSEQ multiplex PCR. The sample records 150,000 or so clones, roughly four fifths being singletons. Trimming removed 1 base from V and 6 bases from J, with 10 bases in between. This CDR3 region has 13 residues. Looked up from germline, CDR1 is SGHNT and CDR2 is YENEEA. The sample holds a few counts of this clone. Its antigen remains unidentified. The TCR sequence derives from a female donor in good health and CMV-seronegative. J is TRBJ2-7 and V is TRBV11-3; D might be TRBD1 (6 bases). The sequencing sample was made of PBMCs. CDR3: CASSLGTEGEQYF. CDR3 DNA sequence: TGTGCCAGCAGCTTAGGGACAGAGGGCGAGCAGTACTTC. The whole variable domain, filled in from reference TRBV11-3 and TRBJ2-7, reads EAGVVQSPRYKIIEKKQPVAFWCNPISGHNTLYWYLQNLGQGPELLIRYENEEAVDDSQLPKDRFSAERLKGVDSTLKIQPAELGDSAVYLCASSLGTEGEQYFGPGTRLTVT.